The 10 T cell receptor beta chains given below trace back to one sample, sequenced in a study of blood T cell repertoires in COVID-19. The method was immunoSEQ multiplex PCR; TCRdb's version includes in-frame clones alone and lacks a portion of them. In the table there are about 150,000 clones, about 80% of which are singletons. Sequences were obtained from PBMCs or T cells enriched from blood (not recorded which). The receptors come from a woman aged 70-85 years in a cohort exposed to, infected with or recovered from COVID-19 (not recorded which).

The gene calls are TRBV4-1 and TRBJ2-5; D possibly corresponds to TRBD1 (6 bases). Trimming left V 1 base short and J 6 bases short, with 12 bases between. Germline V gene data show CDR1 as MGHRA and CDR2 as YSYEKL. There are 14 residues in the CDR3. Here the CDR3 reads CASSQVSDRKTQYF. In nucleotides, the CDR3 is TGCGCCAGCAGCCAAGTGTCGGACAGAAAGACCCAGTACTTC.

V is TRBV6-4 and J is TRBJ2-1; TRBD2 matches 8 bases. V shed 5 bases, J shed 8 bases, and the junction held 5 bases outside the gene matches. The CDR3 totals 13 residues. The germline V gene encodes CDR1 MRHNA and CDR2 SNTAGT. The CDR3 here is CASSPGLGDEQFF. DNA of the CDR3: TGTGCCAGCAGTCCGGGACTAGGCGATGAGCAGTTCTTC.

This chain's CDR3 is CASSPGENQPQHF. In nucleotides, the CDR3 is TGTGCCAGCAGTCCAGGGGAAAATCAGCCCCAGCATTTT. The chain carries TRBV2 and TRBJ1-5; D may be TRBD1 (6 bases). CDR3 length: 13 residues. The germline V gene has CDR1 SNHLY and CDR2 FYNNEI. Trimming left V 5 bases short and J 4 bases short, with 9 bases between.

This chain connects TRBV7-2 to TRBJ2-3; 8 bases match TRBD2. The V gene end was trimmed by 0 bases and the J gene end by 8 bases; junction bases not matched to a gene: 10. Germline V gives CDR1 SGHTA, CDR2 FQGNSA. The CDR3 length is 16 residues. CDR3 sequence (DNA): TGTGCCAGCAGCTTAGCTCGTCAGCGGGGGTTTGGTACGCAGTATTTT. Its translation: CASSLARQRGFGTQYF.

The chain links TRBV4-2 to TRBJ1-1; a possible D gene is TRBD1 (6 bases). The CDR3 runs to 15 residues. Germline V gene lookup returns CDR1 LGHNA and CDR2 YNFKEQ. V lost 0 bases, J lost 10 bases, and 18 bases lay in between. The CDR3 protein is CASSQDLTGYVRAFF. The CDR3 region has the DNA TGTGCCAGCAGCCAAGATCTCACAGGGTACGTCCGAGCTTTCTTT.

The chain uses TRBV5-4 and TRBJ1-2, with D uncertain. This CDR3 has 15 residues. Germline V CDR1 and CDR2: SGHNT, YYREEE (reference sequence). Trimming pared 0 bases from V and 6 bases from J, leaving 15 bases between. CDR3 sequence (DNA): TGTGCCAGCAGCTTGGGGCCATCGGACTCGAATGGCTACACCTTC. Its protein product is CASSLGPSDSNGYTF.

The sample holds a few counts of this clone. The chain recombines TRBV11-3 with TRBJ1-1, with a weak D call TRBD1 (6 bases). The CDR3 has 13 residues. CDR1 and CDR2 (germline): SGHNT, YENEEA. Trimming cost V 3 bases and J 6 bases, with 11 bases left between them. The CDR3 reads CASSLTGLPEAFF. DNA of the CDR3: TGTGCCAGCAGCTTGACAGGCCTCCCTGAAGCTTTCTTT.

V is TRBV19 and J is TRBJ2-5, with a possible D match to TRBD1 (6 bases). Trimming took off 1 base at V and 5 bases at J, with 11 bases between the two ends. Looked up from germline, CDR1 is LNHDA and CDR2 is SQIVND (reference sequence). CDR3 length equals 14 residues. The CDR3 DNA follows: TGTGCCAGTAGTATAGTTGGGCAGGGGGAGACCCAGTACTTC. Its translation is CASSIVGQGETQYF.

The chain has TRBV28 and TRBJ2-7; 8 bases are shared with TRBD1. The CDR3 sequence is 14 residues long. V was clipped by 3 bases and J by 6 bases; unmatched bases: 7. Germline CDR1 MDHEN, CDR2 SYDVKM. The CDR3 sequence: CASSLGDRFSEQYF. DNA for the CDR3: TGTGCCAGCAGTTTGGGGGACAGGTTTAGCGAGCAGTACTTC.

The CDR3 protein is CATGTSGRAINEQFF. CDR3 nucleotide sequence: TGTGCCACCGGTACAAGCGGGAGGGCCATCAATGAGCAGTTCTTC. The V call is TRBV15, the J call TRBJ2-1, with 10 positions matching TRBD2. The J segment lost 6 bases and the V segment lost 8 bases, leaving 10 bases of the junction unmatched. The CDR3 extends over 15 amino acids. Germline V gene data show CDR1 as LNHNV and CDR2 as YYDKDF (reference sequence).